The 23 T cell receptor beta chains reported below all come from one sample, sequenced in a study of cytomegalovirus exposure and HLA in healthy donors. PCR was performed using 60 Vbeta and 13 Jbeta primers. Clones were sequenced by immunoSEQ multiplex PCR, and TCRdb holds only the in-frame ones, with some missing. The repertoire holds about 180,000 clones, with 70% to 80% as singletons. The sequenced sample consisted of PBMCs. The receptors shown here come from a man aged 60 to 75 in good health and CMV-seronegative.

The chain combines TRBV30 with TRBJ1-4; 9 bases fit TRBD1. J gave up 7 bases and V 3 bases, and 9 bases lay outside the gene matches. Per germline, CDR1 GTSNPN and CDR2 SVGIG (reference sequence). CDR3 length: 15 amino acids. CDR3 DNA sequence: TGTGCCTGGAGCCCGCGACAGGGGGTCAGTGAAAAACTGTTTTTT. Translated, it gives CAWSPRQGVSEKLFF.

The rearrangement links TRBV18 to TRBJ1-1, with 7 bases fitting TRBD1. CDR1 is KGHSH, CDR2 LQKENI, per germline. The CDR3 sequence is 16 residues long. The V and J ends lost 3 bases and 0 bases, in that order; junction bases with no gene match: 7. The CDR3 nucleotides are TGTGCCAGCTCACCCAGACAGGGAGGAATGAACACTGAAGCTTTCTTT. Amino acid sequence: CASSPRQGGMNTEAFF.

The chain recombines TRBV28 with TRBJ1-1; TRBD1 matches at 7 bases. The V gene end was trimmed by 6 bases and the J gene end by 5 bases; junction bases not matched to a gene: 9. The CDR3 loop spans 14 amino acids. The germline V gene encodes CDR1 MDHEN and CDR2 SYDVKM. CDR3 sequence (DNA): TGTGCCAGCAGACGCGAGGGGGCGAGGACTGAAGCTTTCTTT. Its protein product is CASRREGARTEAFF.

Concerning this clone: Its ends do not fully match the called genes, so a read error is possible. The rearrangement uses TRBV7-9 and TRBJ2-1, with 7 bases matching TRBD1. Germline loops: CDR1 SEHNR, CDR2 FQNEAQ (reference sequence). CDR3 length: 12 amino acids. The CDR3 nucleotides read TGTTCCAGCAGCACAGGGGACCATGAGCAGTTCTTC. It is translated as CSSSTGDHEQFF. Full variable domain (missing parts from reference TRBV7-9 and TRBJ2-1): DTGVSQNPRHKITKRGQNVTFRCDPISEHNRLYWYRQTLGQGPEFLTYFQNEAQLEKSRLLSDRFSAERPKGSFSTLEIQRTEQGDSAMYLCSSSTGDHEQFFGPGTRLTVL.

The rearrangement joins TRBV6-5 to TRBJ1-2; 8 positions match TRBD1. CDR3 size: 12 residues. The V and J ends lost 6 bases and 7 bases, in that order; junction bases with no gene match: 4. The germline gives CDR1 MNHEY, CDR2 SVGAGI. CDR3 nucleotide sequence: TGTGCCAGCAGAAGGACAGGGCGTGGCTACACCTTC. It is translated as CASRRTGRGYTF.

This chain uses TRBV5-5 with TRBJ2-7; 9 positions agree with TRBD2. V gave up 4 bases and J gave up 0 bases; unmatched junction bases: 8. Germline CDR1 reads SGHKS; CDR2 reads YYEKEE (reference sequence). CDR3 size: 16 residues. This chain's CDR3 is CASSPLAGAISYEQYF. Written as DNA, the CDR3 is TGTGCCAGCAGCCCCTTAGCGGGAGCGATCTCCTACGAGCAGTACTTC.

The V call is TRBV5-1, the J call TRBJ1-1, with 8 bases fitting TRBD1. This CDR3 is built from 16 residues. Trimming at V came to 0 bases and at J to 0 bases, leaving 4 bases not matched to a gene. Germline-derived CDR1 and CDR2 are SGHRS and YFSETQ. The CDR3 coding sequence is TGCGCCAGCAGCTTGGGTGTGACAGGGGTGAACACTGAAGCTTTCTTT. Translated, it gives CASSLGVTGVNTEAFF.

This clone was seen once. The chain employs TRBV5-1 and TRBJ1-1, with a tentative D call TRBD1 (5 bases). V was trimmed by 1 base and J by 5 bases, leaving 15 bases between them. The CDR3 contains 15 residues. The germline gives CDR1 SGHRS, CDR2 YFSETQ. CDR3 residues: CASSLTGPRTTEAFF. DNA of the CDR3: TGCGCCAGCAGCTTGACAGGACCCAGGACAACTGAAGCTTTCTTT.

The chain uses TRBV19 and TRBJ1-5, with D maybe TRBD1 (5 bases). V gave up 0 bases and J gave up 3 bases, with 12 bases separating them. The CDR3 extends over 16 amino acids. The germline V gene encodes CDR1 LNHDA and CDR2 SQIVND (reference sequence). The CDR3 coding sequence is TGTGCCAGTAGTATAGATCGGGGGGAACCCAATCAGCCCCAGCATTTT. Translation: CASSIDRGEPNQPQHF.

The chain couples TRBV27 to TRBJ2-3; D is ambiguous. This CDR3 has 13 residues. Trimming took 1 base from V and 2 from J, leaving 4 bases between them. Germline values: CDR1 MNHEY, CDR2 SMNVEV (reference sequence). The CDR3 nucleotides are TGTGCCAGCAGTTTATTTTACACAGATACGCAGTATTTT. Protein product: CASSLFYTDTQYF.

This clone occurred a few times. V usage is TRBV5-4 and J usage is TRBJ2-5; D uncertain. The length of the CDR3 is 13 residues. The germline CDR1 and CDR2 sequences are SGHNT and YYREEE (reference sequence). V shed 4 bases and J shed 7 bases, with 14 bases lying between them. Written as DNA, the CDR3 is TGTGCCAGCAGCCTCAGCCCGCCAGGGACCCAGTACTTC. This translates into CASSLSPPGTQYF. The variable domain in full, with the rest retrieved from reference TRBV5-4 and TRBJ2-5, is ETGVTQSPTHLIKTRGQQVTLRCSSQSGHNTVSWYQQALGQGPQFIFQYYREEENGRGNFPPRFSGLQFPNYSSELNVNALELDDSALYLCASSLSPPGTQYFGPGTRLLVL.

The V and J genes are TRBV6-1 and TRBJ2-2, with 16 bases matching TRBD2. CDR3 length: 17 residues. Trimming removed 3 bases from V and 9 bases from J; junction bases left unmatched: 7. Germline V gene data show CDR1 as MNHNS and CDR2 as SASEGT. DNA of the CDR3: TGTGCCAGCAGTGATGCGGGGACTAGCGGGGGGGCCCGGGAGCTGTTTTTT. Translated: CASSDAGTSGGARELFF.

The genes are TRBV19 and TRBJ2-7; 8 positions agree with TRBD1. Germline assignment: CDR1 LNHDA and CDR2 SQIVND (reference sequence). J was trimmed by 5 bases and V by 6 bases; bases with no gene match: 6. There are 13 residues in the CDR3. The CDR3 is CASRSSGGHEQYF. The CDR3 DNA sequence: TGTGCCAGTAGATCCTCAGGGGGCCACGAGCAGTACTTC.

The chain couples TRBV19 to TRBJ1-1, with D possibly TRBD1 on 5 matching bases. The V and J ends lost 5 bases and 5 bases respectively, with 21 bases between them. The CDR3 covers 16 residues. Germline CDR1 LNHDA, CDR2 SQIVND (reference sequence). The CDR3 DNA is TGTGCCAGTAGTCTTCGCACCTCAAGGAGGGGAACTGAAGCTTTCTTT. Its protein is CASSLRTSRRGTEAFF.

This clone was counted once. The chain carries TRBV18 and TRBJ1-1, with D possibly TRBD1 on 6 matching bases. Germline V gives CDR1 KGHSH, CDR2 LQKENI. The CDR3 sequence is 13 residues long. Trimming left V 4 bases short and J 5 bases short, with 11 bases between. The CDR3 is CASSQEGGTEAFF. The CDR3 DNA follows: TGTGCCAGCTCACAGGAAGGGGGTACTGAAGCTTTCTTT. The variable domain in full, completed from reference TRBV18 and TRBJ1-1, reads NAGVMQNPRHLVRRRGQEARLRCSPMKGHSHVYWYRQLPEEGLKFMVYLQKENIIDESGMPKERFSAEFPKEGPSILRIQQVVRGDSAAYFCASSQEGGTEAFFGQGTRLTVV.

This chain links TRBV6-5 with TRBJ2-5; D is ambiguous. Germline lookup yields CDR1 MNHEY and CDR2 SVGAGI. This CDR3 region has 15 residues. The V end was cut by 0 bases, the J end by 2 bases, with 10 bases between. The CDR3 loop reads CASSYSRLTQETQYF. In DNA, the CDR3 is TGTGCCAGCAGTTACTCCCGACTCACTCAAGAGACCCAGTACTTC.

Note on this clone: The sample has other DNA sequences that encode this CDR3 too. V gene TRBV5-1 combines with J gene TRBJ1-2; 10 bases are shared with TRBD1. Per germline, CDR1 SGHRS and CDR2 YFSETQ. This CDR3 has 13 residues. V shed 4 bases and J 5 bases; nucleotides not matched to a gene: 2. The CDR3 protein is CASSPGQGYGYTF. Here the CDR3 DNA reads TGCGCCAGCAGCCCGGGACAGGGGTATGGCTACACCTTC.

On this clone itself: At one of its ends the junction is not consistent with the germline gene, which may arise from a read error. Other DNA sequences within the sample encode an identical CDR3. V usage is TRBV7-9 and J usage is TRBJ1-6; possible D gene TRBD1, 6 bases. The CDR3 totals 13 residues. CDR1 and CDR2 (germline): SEHNR, FQNEAQ (reference sequence). CDR3 bases: TGTGCCACCCAGGACAGCCATAACTCACCCCTCCACTTT. Residues: CATQDSHNSPLHF.

The chain uses TRBV30 and TRBJ1-5; D uncertain. Trimming took 0 bases from V and 4 from J, leaving 10 bases between them. Germline-derived CDR1 and CDR2 are GTSNPN and SVGIG (reference sequence). The CDR3 is made up of 14 amino acids. Here the CDR3 reads CAWSVSTANQPQHF. CDR3 sequence (DNA): TGTGCCTGGAGTGTAAGTACAGCTAATCAGCCCCAGCATTTT.

The table lists this clone with a few counts. This rearrangement joins TRBV7-2 to TRBJ1-2; D is undetermined. Germline V gives CDR1 SGHTA, CDR2 FQGNSA. There are 14 residues in the CDR3. V lost 1 base and J lost 4, with 10 bases in between. The CDR3 region has the DNA TGTGCCAGCAGCTTAGAGAACCGAGGCTATGGCTACACCTTC. It yields the protein CASSLENRGYGYTF.

The V and J genes are TRBV5-1 and TRBJ1-2; TRBD1 aligns across 7 bases. The V gene's germline CDR1 is SGHRS and CDR2 YFSETQ. This CDR3 spans 15 amino acids. Trimming took 6 bases from V and 8 from J; bases not matched to a gene: 16. CDR3 bases: TGCGCCAGCACGGGGAACGGCAGGGGGGTGATCGGCTACACCTTC. Protein sequence: CASTGNGRGVIGYTF.

V gene TRBV7-8 combines with J gene TRBJ2-7; 10 nucleotides match TRBD1. V lost 1 base to trimming and J lost 3 bases; unmatched junction nucleotides: 6. This CDR3 region has 16 residues. CDR1 and CDR2 (germline): SGHVS, FQNEAQ. This chain's CDR3 is CASSLVRTGGSYEQYF. DNA of the CDR3: TGTGCCAGCAGCTTAGTTCGGACAGGGGGTAGCTACGAGCAGTACTTC.

Written as DNA, the CDR3 is TGTGCCAGCAGTTACTCCGACATACACGAGCAGTACTTC. It encodes CASSYSDIHEQYF. This chain links TRBV6-6 with TRBJ2-7; D remains unclear. The CDR3 has 13 amino acids. V shed 0 bases and J shed 5 bases, with 8 bases lying between them. CDR1 is MNHNY, CDR2 SVGAGI, per germline (reference sequence).